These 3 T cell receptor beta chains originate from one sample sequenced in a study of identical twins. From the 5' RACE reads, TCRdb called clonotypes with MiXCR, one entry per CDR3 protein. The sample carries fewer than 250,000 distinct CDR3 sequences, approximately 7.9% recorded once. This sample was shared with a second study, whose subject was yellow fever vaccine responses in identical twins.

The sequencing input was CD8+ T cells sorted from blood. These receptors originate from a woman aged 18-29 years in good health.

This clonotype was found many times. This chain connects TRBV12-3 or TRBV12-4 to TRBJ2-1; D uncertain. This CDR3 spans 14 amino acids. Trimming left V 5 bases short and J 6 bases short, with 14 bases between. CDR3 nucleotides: TGTGCCAGCAGTCCGAGAATTGCCGGCAATGAGCAGTTCTTC. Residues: CASSPRIAGNEQFF.

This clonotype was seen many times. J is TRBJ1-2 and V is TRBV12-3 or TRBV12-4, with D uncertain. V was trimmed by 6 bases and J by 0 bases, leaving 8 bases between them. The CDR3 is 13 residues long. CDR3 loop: CASSPAANYGYTF. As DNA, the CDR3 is TGTGCCAGCAGCCCGGCGGCTAACTATGGCTACACCTTC.

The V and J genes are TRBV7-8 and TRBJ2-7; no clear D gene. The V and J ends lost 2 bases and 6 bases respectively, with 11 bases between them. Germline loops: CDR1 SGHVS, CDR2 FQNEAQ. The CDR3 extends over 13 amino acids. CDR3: CASSLNIRSEQYV. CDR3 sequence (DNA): TGTGCCAGCAGCTTAAACATCCGGAGCGAGCAGTACGTC.